The next 3 T cell receptor beta chains were all read from a single sample in a study of cytomegalovirus exposure and HLA in healthy donors. Researchers ran the PCR with 60 Vbeta and 13 Jbeta primers. Profiling relied on immunoSEQ multiplex PCR, and the TCRdb table lists in-frame clones only, not all of them. In the table there are roughly 120,000 clones, roughly 71% of which are singletons. Material for sequencing was PBMCs. The receptors derive from a woman between 40 and 50 years old in good health and CMV-seropositive.

The chain links TRBV6-5 to TRBJ1-2; 7 nucleotides line up with TRBD1. Germline loops: CDR1 MNHEY, CDR2 SVGAGI. The V and J ends lost 0 bases and 4 bases, in that order; junction bases with no gene match: 8. The CDR3 contains 16 residues. CDR3 bases: TGTGCCAGCAGTTACTCACGAGAAGGGGGCTCCTATGGCTACACCTTC. Encoded protein: CASSYSREGGSYGYTF.

The chain recombines TRBV9 with TRBJ1-2, with D hard to call. The V end lost 4 bases, the J end lost 2 bases, and 3 bases lay between the germline ends. Germline CDR1 SGDLS, CDR2 YYNGEE. The CDR3 covers 11 residues. CDR3 nucleotide sequence: TGTGCCAGCAGCTCAAACTATGGCTACACCTTC. The encoded protein is CASSSNYGYTF.

This chain joins TRBV5-1 and TRBJ1-2; D is uncertain. The CDR3 is made up of 14 amino acids. Trimming shortened V by 1 base and J by 1 base, and 8 bases separated the two germline ends. The V gene's germline CDR1 is SGHRS and CDR2 YFSETQ. CDR3 coding DNA: TGCGCCAGCAGCTTGAGCGCATTTAACTATGGCTACACCTTC. Amino acids: CASSLSAFNYGYTF. The variable domain in full, with the rest retrieved from reference TRBV5-1 and TRBJ1-2, is KAGVTQTPRYLIKTRGQQVTLSCSPISGHRSVSWYQQTPGQGLQFLFEYFSETQRNKGNFPGRFSGRQFSNSRSEMNVSTLELGDSALYLCASSLSAFNYGYTFGSGTRLTVV.